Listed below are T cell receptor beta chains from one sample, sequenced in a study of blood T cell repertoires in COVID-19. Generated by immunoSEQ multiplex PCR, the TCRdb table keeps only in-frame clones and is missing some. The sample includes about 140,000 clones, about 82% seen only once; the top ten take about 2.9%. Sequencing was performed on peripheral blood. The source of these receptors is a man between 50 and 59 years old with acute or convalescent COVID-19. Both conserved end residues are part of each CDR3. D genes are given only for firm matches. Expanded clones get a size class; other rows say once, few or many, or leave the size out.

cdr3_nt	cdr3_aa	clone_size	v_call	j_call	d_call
TGTGCCAGCAGCTTCCACCTAGCGGCCAACACCGGGGAGCTGTTTTTT	CASSFHLAANTGELFF	.	TRBV7-2	TRBJ2-2	TRBD2
TGTGCCATCAGCCACTTTAGCGGGAGGGCCTTAGGCGAGCAGTACTTC	CAISHFSGRALGEQYF	once	TRBV10-3	TRBJ2-7	TRBD2
TGCAGTGCAACCCAGACAGCAGAAGCTTTCTTT	CSATQTAEAFF	.	TRBV20-1	TRBJ1-1	.
TGTGCCAGCATTCGTGGGACAGGGGATGAGCAGTACTTC	CASIRGTGDEQYF	.	TRBV12-3/TRBV12-4	TRBJ2-7	TRBD1
TGCAGCGCTACTGCGCGGGACACTGAAGCTTTCTTT	CSATARDTEAFF	once	TRBV29-1	TRBJ1-1	.
TGTGCCAGCAACCTATGGGACAGGGAAGAGGGGCAGCCCCAGCATTTT	CASNLWDREEGQPQHF	once	TRBV11-2	TRBJ1-5	TRBD1
TGTGCCAGTAGTAAAGGGGCGACGGTTAAAGAGACCCAGTACTTC	CASSKGATVKETQYF	.	TRBV19	TRBJ2-5	.
TGTGCCAGCAGCTTAGGGACAGGGCGCACTGAAGCTTTCTTT	CASSLGTGRTEAFF	.	TRBV7-9	TRBJ1-1	TRBD1
TGTGCCAGCAGTCCGCCGGGACAGGGGTACAATGGCTACACCTTC	CASSPPGQGYNGYTF	.	TRBV28	TRBJ1-2	TRBD1
TGTGCCAGCACAGTGGGTGGAGGCGATGAAAAACTGTTTTTT	CASTVGGGDEKLFF	.	TRBV11-2	TRBJ1-4	.
TGTGCCAGCACCAGGACTAGCGGGAGGGCCGGGGGAAACATTCAGTACTTC	CASTRTSGRAGGNIQYF	.	TRBV21-1	TRBJ2-4	.
TGTGCCAGCAAACCAGGACAGGATTCGACAGATACGCAGTATTTT	CASKPGQDSTDTQYF	.	TRBV7-3	TRBJ2-3	TRBD1
TGTGCCAGCAGCTTAAATCCAGCGGGCTTTCTCACAGATACGCAGTATTTT	CASSLNPAGFLTDTQYF	.	TRBV7-3	TRBJ2-3	.
TGTGCCAGCAGCAAAGACGGTTCGGATACCTTTAGCGGGGGGAAACAAGAGACCCAGTACTTC	CASSKDGSDTFSGGKQETQYF	.	TRBV21-1	TRBJ2-5	.
TGTGCCAGCAGTAGGACAGGGGTAAGATTACCCCTCCACTTT	CASSRTGVRLPLHF	.	TRBV28	TRBJ1-6	TRBD1
TGTGCCAGCAGCGTAACCGGGGACACCTATCAGCCCCAGCATTTT	CASSVTGDTYQPQHF	.	TRBV9	TRBJ1-5	.
TGTGCCAGCAGCGTAGATGAGGGGGCTAATGAAAAACTGTTTTTT	CASSVDEGANEKLFF	once	TRBV9	TRBJ1-4	.